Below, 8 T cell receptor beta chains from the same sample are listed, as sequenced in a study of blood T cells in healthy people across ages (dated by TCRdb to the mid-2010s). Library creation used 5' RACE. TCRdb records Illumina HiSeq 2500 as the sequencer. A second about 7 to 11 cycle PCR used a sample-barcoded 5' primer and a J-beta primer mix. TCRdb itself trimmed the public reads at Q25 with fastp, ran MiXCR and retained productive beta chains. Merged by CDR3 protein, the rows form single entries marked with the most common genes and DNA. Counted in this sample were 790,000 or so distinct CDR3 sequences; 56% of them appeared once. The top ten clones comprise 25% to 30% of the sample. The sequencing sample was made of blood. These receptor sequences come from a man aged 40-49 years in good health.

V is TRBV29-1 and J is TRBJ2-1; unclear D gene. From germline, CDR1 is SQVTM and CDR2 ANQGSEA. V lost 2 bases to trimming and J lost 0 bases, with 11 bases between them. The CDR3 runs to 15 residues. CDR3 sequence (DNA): TGCAGCGTTGAATCTGTGGAGAGCTCCTACAATGAGCAGTTCTTC. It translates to CSVESVESSYNEQFF.

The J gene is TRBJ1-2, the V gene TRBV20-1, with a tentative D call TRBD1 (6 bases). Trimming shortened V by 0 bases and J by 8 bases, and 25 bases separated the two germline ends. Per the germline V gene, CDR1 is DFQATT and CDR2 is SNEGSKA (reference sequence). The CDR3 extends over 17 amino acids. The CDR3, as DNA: TGCAGTGCTAGAGATTGGCAAAGGACAGCCCTTAGTGGGGGCTACACCTTC. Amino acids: CSARDWQRTALSGGYTF.

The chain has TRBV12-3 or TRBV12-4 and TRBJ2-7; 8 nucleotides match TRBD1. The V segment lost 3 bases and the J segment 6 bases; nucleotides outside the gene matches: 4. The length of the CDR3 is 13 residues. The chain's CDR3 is CASSFDRGLEQYF. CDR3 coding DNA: TGTGCCAGCAGTTTCGACAGGGGTCTCGAGCAGTACTTC.

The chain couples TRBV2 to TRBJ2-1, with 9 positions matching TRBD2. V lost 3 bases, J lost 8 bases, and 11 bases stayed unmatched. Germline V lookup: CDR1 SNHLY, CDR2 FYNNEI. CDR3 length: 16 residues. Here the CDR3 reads CASSEVAGAGSHEQFF. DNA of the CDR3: TGTGCCAGCAGTGAGGTAGCGGGAGCGGGCAGCCATGAGCAGTTCTTC.

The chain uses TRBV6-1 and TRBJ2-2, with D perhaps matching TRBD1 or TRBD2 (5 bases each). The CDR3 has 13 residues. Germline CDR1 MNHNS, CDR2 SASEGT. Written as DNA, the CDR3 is TGTGTCGGTCAGGGCCCGGGGACCGGGGAGCTGTTTTTT. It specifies CVGQGPGTGELFF.

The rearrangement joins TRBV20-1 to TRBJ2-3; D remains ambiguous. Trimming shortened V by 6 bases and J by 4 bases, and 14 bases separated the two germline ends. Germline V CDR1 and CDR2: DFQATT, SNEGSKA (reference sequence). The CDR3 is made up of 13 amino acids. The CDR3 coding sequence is TGCAGTGCCTCCCCCCAAGGGCCAGATACGCAGTATTTT. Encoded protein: CSASPQGPDTQYF.

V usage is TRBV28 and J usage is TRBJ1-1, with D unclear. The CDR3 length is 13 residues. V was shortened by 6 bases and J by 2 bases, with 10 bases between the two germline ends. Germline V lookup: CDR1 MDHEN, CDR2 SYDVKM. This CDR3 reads CASRPPLNTEAFF. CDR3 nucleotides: TGTGCCAGCAGACCGCCACTAAACACTGAAGCTTTCTTT.

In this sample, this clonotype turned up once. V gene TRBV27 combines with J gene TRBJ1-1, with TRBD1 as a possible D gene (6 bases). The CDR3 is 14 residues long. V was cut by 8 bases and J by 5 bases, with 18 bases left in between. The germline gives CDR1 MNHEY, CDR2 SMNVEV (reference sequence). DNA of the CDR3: TGTGCCAGCTCCCACAGGGCCTTAGGGACTGAAGCTTTCTTT. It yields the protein CASSHRALGTEAFF.